This T cell receptor (beta chain) was captured by sequencing in a study of T cells in Graves' hyperthyroidism and ophthalmopathy. Amplification of TCR beta CDR3 regions was performed using RNA transcripts as template. The HTBI primer set drove a first-round RT-PCR of the TCR CDR3. TCRdb passed the multiplex PCR reads through MiXCR, listing each CDR3 protein once. The repertoire holds around 350,000 distinct CDR3 sequences, with 19% as singletons. This clonotype was counted many times. V gave up 4 bases and J gave up 1 base; unmatched junction bases: 4. CDR3 size: 15 residues. Germline V gene data show CDR1 as SGDLS and CDR2 as YYNGEE. It was considered stable Graves' hyperthyroidism when ophthalmopathy did not progress within 18 months. Patients aged 18 to 65 had newly diagnosed hyperthyroidism lasting under 2 months.

The receptor comes from a woman aged 18-29 years with Graves' hyperthyroidism. Sequenced: blood. The chain employs TRBV9 and TRBJ1-1; 10 bases are a match to TRBD1. CDR3 sequence (DNA): TGTGCCAGCAGCCCCCGGACAGGGGGGAACACTGAAGCTTTCTTT. This encodes CASSPRTGGNTEAFF.